Listed below are T cell receptor beta chains from one sample, sequenced in a study of CD4+ T cells in melanoma. Profiling relied on immunoSEQ multiplex PCR, and the TCRdb table lists in-frame clones only, not all of them. The table includes approximately 19,000 clones, around four fifths detected once. These receptors were obtained from a human donor with melanoma. Each CDR3 is given with its conserved first and last residue. A D gene is named only where the DNA matches it firmly. The listing skips clone size in some rows; elsewhere it reads once, few, many or a size class.

CDR3 DNA: TGCGCCAGCAGCCAAGGCCTCCTGGGGGGACAGGGATTTCAGCCCCAGCATTTT
CDR3 protein: CASSQGLLGGQGFQPQHF
V gene: TRBV4-1
J gene: TRBJ1-5
clone size: .
D gene: TRBD1

CDR3 DNA: TGCGCCAGCAGCCATCTCGACAGGGGAAACAATCAGCCCCAGCATTTT
CDR3 protein: CASSHLDRGNNQPQHF
V gene: TRBV4-1
J gene: TRBJ1-5
clone size: .
D gene: TRBD1

CDR3 DNA: TGTGCCTGGAGTGTAGACCCACTAGAGCCGGGGCCAGATACGCAGTATTTT
CDR3 protein: CAWSVDPLEPGPDTQYF
V gene: TRBV30
J gene: TRBJ2-3
clone size: .
D gene: .

CDR3 DNA: TGTGCCAGCAGTCAGGGTAATCGCTACTACGAGCAGTACTTC
CDR3 protein: CASSQGNRYYEQYF
V gene: TRBV2
J gene: TRBJ2-7
clone size: .
D gene: .

CDR3 DNA: TGCGCCAGCAGCTCGCGGGGTTCCAAAAACATTCAGTACTTC
CDR3 protein: CASSSRGSKNIQYF
V gene: TRBV5-1
J gene: TRBJ2-4
clone size: .
D gene: .

CDR3 DNA: TGTGCCAGCAGCTTAGAGGTAGCGCGGCAGTTCTTC
CDR3 protein: CASSLEVARQFF
V gene: TRBV7-9
J gene: TRBJ2-1
clone size: .
D gene: .

CDR3 DNA: TGTGCCAGCAGCTTGAACAGCTACGAGCAGTACTTC
CDR3 protein: CASSLNSYEQYF
V gene: TRBV5-6
J gene: TRBJ2-7
clone size: once
D gene: .

CDR3 DNA: TGTGCCAGCAGTTACCCCCTGCGCTCTGGAAACACCATATATTTT
CDR3 protein: CASSYPLRSGNTIYF
V gene: TRBV6-6
J gene: TRBJ1-3
clone size: .
D gene: .

CDR3 DNA: TGTGCCAGCAGTTTTGTGGAATACGAGCAGTACTTC
CDR3 protein: CASSFVEYEQYF
V gene: TRBV28
J gene: TRBJ2-7
clone size: .
D gene: .

CDR3 DNA: TGTGCTAGTGGACCCACTAATCAGCCCCAGCATTTT
CDR3 protein: CASGPTNQPQHF
V gene: TRBV12-5
J gene: TRBJ1-5
clone size: .
D gene: .

CDR3 DNA: TGCGCCAGCAGCTTGGGAGGCGGCAATGTCCGGGAGACCCAGTACTTC
CDR3 protein: CASSLGGGNVRETQYF
V gene: TRBV5-1
J gene: TRBJ2-5
clone size: .
D gene: .

CDR3 DNA: TGCAGCGTTGACGAAACCGGGACAGGGAGGTATGGCTACACCTTC
CDR3 protein: CSVDETGTGRYGYTF
V gene: TRBV29-1
J gene: TRBJ1-2
clone size: .
D gene: TRBD1

CDR3 DNA: TGTGCCAGCAGTGCGGGGAGGCACTCTGGAAACACCATATATTTT
CDR3 protein: CASSAGRHSGNTIYF
V gene: TRBV6-1
J gene: TRBJ1-3
clone size: .
D gene: .

CDR3 DNA: TGTGCCAGCAGCCGTTTCTCGTCCGGGAACACTGAAGCTTTCTTT
CDR3 protein: CASSRFSSGNTEAFF
V gene: TRBV7-6
J gene: TRBJ1-1
clone size: .
D gene: .

CDR3 DNA: TGTGCCAGCAGCTTGGAGTATATTAGCGTAGATACGCAGTATTTT
CDR3 protein: CASSLEYISVDTQYF
V gene: TRBV5-8
J gene: TRBJ2-3
clone size: .
D gene: .

CDR3 DNA: TGTGCCAGCAGTCCCTCTCGCGGAGGCAAAGAGACCCAGTACTTC
CDR3 protein: CASSPSRGGKETQYF
V gene: TRBV28
J gene: TRBJ2-5
clone size: medium-sized
D gene: .

CDR3 DNA: TGTGCCAGCAGCGAAACTAGCGGGGGAAAAGAGACCCAGTACTTC
CDR3 protein: CASSETSGGKETQYF
V gene: TRBV7-8
J gene: TRBJ2-5
clone size: medium-sized
D gene: TRBD2

CDR3 DNA: TGCGCCAGCAGCGCCGGGGACAGGGGTACCTATGGCTACACCTTC
CDR3 protein: CASSAGDRGTYGYTF
V gene: TRBV5-1
J gene: TRBJ1-2
clone size: .
D gene: TRBD1

CDR3 DNA: TGTGCCAGCAGCCCCGGGGACCGCGAGCAGTTCTTC
CDR3 protein: CASSPGDREQFF
V gene: TRBV6-6
J gene: TRBJ2-1
clone size: .
D gene: .

CDR3 DNA: TGCGCCAGCAGCTCCATAGCGGGGGGCTACGAGCAGTACTTC
CDR3 protein: CASSSIAGGYEQYF
V gene: TRBV5-1
J gene: TRBJ2-7
clone size: .
D gene: TRBD2

CDR3 DNA: TGTGCCAGCAGCGTAGGGGACAGGGATCAGCCCCAGCATTTT
CDR3 protein: CASSVGDRDQPQHF
V gene: TRBV9
J gene: TRBJ1-5
clone size: .
D gene: TRBD1

CDR3 DNA: TGTGCCAGCAGCTTAGACCCTACGCTGCCCCAGCATTTT
CDR3 protein: CASSLDPTLPQHF
V gene: TRBV7-2
J gene: TRBJ1-5
clone size: .
D gene: .

CDR3 DNA: TGTGCCATCAGTTCATTGGGCCTGGGGGACGGCTACACCTTC
CDR3 protein: CAISSLGLGDGYTF
V gene: TRBV10-3
J gene: TRBJ1-2
clone size: .
D gene: .

CDR3 DNA: TGTGCCAGCAGCCAAGGCGGGGCCGAGACCCAGTACTTC
CDR3 protein: CASSQGGAETQYF
V gene: TRBV14
J gene: TRBJ2-5
clone size: .
D gene: .

CDR3 DNA: TGTGCCAGCAGCTTAAGTGGGGTGGGGGTTACTGAAGCTTTCTTT
CDR3 protein: CASSLSGVGVTEAFF
V gene: TRBV7-3
J gene: TRBJ1-1
clone size: .
D gene: .

CDR3 DNA: TGTGCCAGCAGGGACCGGGGCCGGACCCAGTACTTC
CDR3 protein: CASRDRGRTQYF
V gene: TRBV2
J gene: TRBJ2-5
clone size: .
D gene: .

CDR3 DNA: TGTGCCAGCAGTTCTCAGGGGATGGGGAATTCACCCCTCCACTTT
CDR3 protein: CASSSQGMGNSPLHF
V gene: TRBV27
J gene: TRBJ1-6
clone size: few
D gene: .

CDR3 DNA: TGCAGCGTTGAGACGACTGATTATGGCTACACCTTC
CDR3 protein: CSVETTDYGYTF
V gene: TRBV29-1
J gene: TRBJ1-2
clone size: .
D gene: .

CDR3 DNA: TGTGCCAGCAGTCCTGCAGGGTTTGGAAACACCATATATTTT
CDR3 protein: CASSPAGFGNTIYF
V gene: TRBV5-4
J gene: TRBJ1-3
clone size: .
D gene: .

CDR3 DNA: TGTGCCAGCAGTGATTCGGGGTATGGCTACACCTTC
CDR3 protein: CASSDSGYGYTF
V gene: TRBV6-1
J gene: TRBJ1-2
clone size: few
D gene: .

CDR3 DNA: TGTGCCAGCAGCCTCGGGGCGAGCTACGAGCAGTACTTC
CDR3 protein: CASSLGASYEQYF
V gene: TRBV14
J gene: TRBJ2-7
clone size: .
D gene: .

CDR3 DNA: TGTGCCACCAGCAGAGGAAGTTCGGCAGGGCCAAACTATGGCTACACCTTC
CDR3 protein: CATSRGSSAGPNYGYTF
V gene: TRBV15
J gene: TRBJ1-2
clone size: once
D gene: .

CDR3 DNA: TGTGCCAGCAGCTTCCGCACGGGACTAGCGGGGGTTCACCAAGAGACCCAGTACTTC
CDR3 protein: CASSFRTGLAGVHQETQYF
V gene: TRBV7-9
J gene: TRBJ2-5
clone size: .
D gene: TRBD2

CDR3 DNA: TGTGCCAGCAGTTACTCGTGGGGGACGAACACTGAAGCTTTCTTT
CDR3 protein: CASSYSWGTNTEAFF
V gene: TRBV6-6
J gene: TRBJ1-1
clone size: few
D gene: .

CDR3 DNA: TGTGCCAGCAGCTTAGGCAGAAACACCGGGGAGCTGTTTTTT
CDR3 protein: CASSLGRNTGELFF
V gene: TRBV11-3
J gene: TRBJ2-2
clone size: .
D gene: .

CDR3 DNA: TGTGCCAGCTCACCAGGGAATGAGCAGTTCTTC
CDR3 protein: CASSPGNEQFF
V gene: TRBV18
J gene: TRBJ2-1
clone size: .
D gene: .

CDR3 DNA: TGTGCCAGCAGTGAGGGACAGGGAAGGACTGGCTACACCTTC
CDR3 protein: CASSEGQGRTGYTF
V gene: TRBV6-1
J gene: TRBJ1-2
clone size: .
D gene: TRBD1

CDR3 DNA: TGTGCCAGCAGCTTGACTAGCGGGGGCTCCTACGAGCAGTACTTC
CDR3 protein: CASSLTSGGSYEQYF
V gene: TRBV7-2
J gene: TRBJ2-7
clone size: once
D gene: TRBD2

CDR3 DNA: TGTGCCAGCAGCTTGCTAGTTACGGGGGGCTACACCTTC
CDR3 protein: CASSLLVTGGYTF
V gene: TRBV5-6
J gene: TRBJ1-2
clone size: .
D gene: .

CDR3 DNA: TGCGCCAGCAGCTTACGGGACAGGGCTTTCTCTGAAGCTTTCTTT
CDR3 protein: CASSLRDRAFSEAFF
V gene: TRBV5-1
J gene: TRBJ1-1
clone size: .
D gene: TRBD1

CDR3 DNA: TGTGCCAGCAGCTTTTACACAGGACAAAGCTCCTATAATTCACCCCTCCACTTT
CDR3 protein: CASSFYTGQSSYNSPLHF
V gene: TRBV7-6
J gene: TRBJ1-6
clone size: once
D gene: .

CDR3 DNA: TGTGCCAGCAGCTCACCGGCCAATAGCTACACCTTC
CDR3 protein: CASSSPANSYTF
V gene: TRBV5-5
J gene: TRBJ1-2
clone size: .
D gene: .

CDR3 DNA: TGTGCCAGCAGCCATCCGGGACTTATGGGCTTC
CDR3 protein: CASSHPGLMGF
V gene: TRBV2
J gene: TRBJ2-7
clone size: .
D gene: .

CDR3 DNA: TGTGCCAGCAGCCCAGCGACAGGGGTACTCCAAGAGACCCAGTACTTC
CDR3 protein: CASSPATGVLQETQYF
V gene: TRBV5-5
J gene: TRBJ2-5
clone size: .
D gene: TRBD1

CDR3 DNA: TGTGCCGCCAAGGGCGGGGGGAATTCACCCCTCCACTTT
CDR3 protein: CAAKGGGNSPLHF
V gene: TRBV2
J gene: TRBJ1-6
clone size: .
D gene: .

CDR3 DNA: TGCGCCAGCAGCTTGACGTTCGGAGACACCGGGGAGCTGTTTTTT
CDR3 protein: CASSLTFGDTGELFF
V gene: TRBV5-1
J gene: TRBJ2-2
clone size: .
D gene: .

CDR3 DNA: TGTGCCAGCAGTGAAGGTTCTGATACGCAGTATTTT
CDR3 protein: CASSEGSDTQYF
V gene: TRBV2
J gene: TRBJ2-3
clone size: .
D gene: .

CDR3 DNA: TGTGCCACCCTCCCATCCGGACGGAACTATGGCTACACCTTC
CDR3 protein: CATLPSGRNYGYTF
V gene: TRBV6-1
J gene: TRBJ1-2
clone size: .
D gene: .